These 25 T cell receptor beta chains share one sample of origin, sequenced in a study of cytomegalovirus exposure and HLA in healthy donors. The PCR contained 60 Vbeta and 13 Jbeta primers. Using immunoSEQ multiplex PCR, the repertoire was profiled, and TCRdb retains in-frame clones only, with some absent. The table has about 130,000 clones, roughly three quarters seen once. The sequencing sample was made of PBMCs. Receptors originate from a man aged 25-45 years in good health and CMV-seronegative.

The CDR3 DNA sequence: TGCGCCAGCAGTGTAACAGCAGGCACTGAAGCTTTCTTT. It translates to CASSVTAGTEAFF. V is TRBV10-1 and J is TRBJ1-1; unclear D gene. The CDR3 spans 13 residues. Germline lookup yields CDR1 WNHNN and CDR2 SYGVQD (reference sequence). Trimming removed 4 bases at V and 4 bases at J, with 10 bases between.

The chain links TRBV18 to TRBJ2-2; TRBD2 is a possible D gene (6 bases). The CDR3 sequence is 13 residues long. CDR1 KGHSH and CDR2 LQKENI come from the germline V gene. V dropped 2 bases and J dropped 11 bases, with 12 bases sitting between them. The CDR3 sequence is CASSPEMAGELFF. For the CDR3, the DNA is TGTGCCAGCTCACCAGAGATGGCGGGAGAGCTGTTTTTT.

This clone was seen only once. The rearrangement links TRBV28 to TRBJ2-1, with D possibly matching TRBD2 (5 bases). V gave up 7 bases and J gave up 1 base, with 17 bases separating them. CDR3 length equals 16 residues. Per the germline V gene, CDR1 is MDHEN and CDR2 is SYDVKM. The CDR3 coding sequence is TGTGCCAGCACCGTGGGGAACCCGGGATCCTACAATGAGCAGTTCTTC. Translated, it gives CASTVGNPGSYNEQFF.

The chain couples TRBV30 to TRBJ1-1; 7 positions match TRBD1. The CDR3 has 13 amino acids. CDR1 and CDR2 (germline): GTSNPN, SVGIG (reference sequence). The J segment lost 8 bases and the V segment lost 3 bases, leaving 9 bases of the junction unmatched. CDR3 bases: TGTGCCTGGAGGGGACAGTCGGAAACGGAAGCTTTCTTT. Translated: CAWRGQSETEAFF.

This clone was recorded once. The chain couples TRBV2 to TRBJ2-3, with 7 bases fitting TRBD1. The CDR3 has 15 residues. The germline CDR1 and CDR2 sequences are SNHLY and FYNNEI. After removal of 7 bases from V and 0 bases from J, the junction contained 7 bases not matched to a gene. The CDR3 nucleotides read TGTGCCAGCACCAGAGACAGGGTTAGCACAGATACGCAGTATTTT. The encoded protein is CASTRDRVSTDTQYF.

The chain couples TRBV2 to TRBJ2-2; 8 bases align to TRBD1. V lost 7 bases and J lost 4; bases outside the gene matches: 11. In germline, CDR1 is SNHLY, CDR2 FYNNEI. There are 16 residues in the CDR3. The CDR3 sequence: CASIPKTGDFTGELFF. The CDR3 DNA reads TGTGCCAGCATCCCCAAGACAGGGGATTTCACCGGGGAGCTGTTTTTT.

This chain connects TRBV30 to TRBJ2-5, with TRBD2 matching 12 bases. V shed 2 bases, J shed 7 bases, and the junction held 8 bases outside the gene matches. This CDR3 is 15 amino acids long. The V gene's germline CDR1 is GTSNPN and CDR2 SVGIG (reference sequence). The chain's CDR3 is CAWSPTSGRGGTQYF. The DNA of the CDR3 is TGTGCCTGGAGTCCGACTAGCGGGAGAGGAGGGACCCAGTACTTC. Full variable domain (rest looked up from reference TRBV30 and TRBJ2-5): SQTIHQWPATLVQPVGSPLSLECTVEGTSNPNLYWYRQAAGRGLQLLFYSVGIGQISSEVPQNLSASRPQDRQFILSSKKLLLSDSGFYLCAWSPTSGRGGTQYFGPGTRLLVL.

This clone was counted between two and nine times. The V gene is TRBV6-1, the J gene TRBJ2-5; 12 bases are shared with TRBD2. TRBJ2-7 explains the end of the DNA better; the J call may be wrong. CDR1 MNHNS and CDR2 SASEGT come from the germline V gene. The CDR3 is made up of 14 amino acids. The CDR3 DNA reads TGTGCCAGCAGAGAGACTAGCGGGAGTTACGAGCAGTACTTC. This encodes CASRETSGSYEQYF.

This chain joins TRBV18 and TRBJ2-7, with unresolved D. V was clipped by 2 bases and J by 4 bases, with 12 bases between them. CDR3 length: 14 amino acids. Germline V CDR1 and CDR2: KGHSH, LQKENI. In nucleotides, the CDR3 is TGTGCCAGCTCACCAGTAGGAGACTTATACGAGCAGTACTTC. Residues: CASSPVGDLYEQYF.

CDR3 DNA: TGTGCCAGCAGTTACTCCCAGGGCGACACAGATACGCAGTATTTT. Translation gives CASSYSQGDTDTQYF. V gene TRBV6-5 combines with J gene TRBJ2-3; tentative D call: TRBD1 (5 bases). The CDR3 sequence is 15 residues long. Trimming took 0 bases from V and 2 from J, leaving 9 bases between them. CDR1 is MNHEY and CDR2 is SVGAGI in the germline V gene.

The rearrangement uses TRBV27 and TRBJ2-5; 8 nucleotides agree with TRBD1. The germline CDR1 and CDR2 sequences are MNHEY and SMNVEV (reference sequence). Germline trimming cut 8 bases from V and 4 bases from J; bases unmatched to any gene: 21. The CDR3 runs 18 residues. Here the CDR3 reads CASGPRQGRLRSVETQYF. CDR3 DNA sequence: TGTGCCAGCGGGCCCCGACAGGGGCGCTTAAGGTCGGTAGAGACCCAGTACTTC.

This clone was observed a single time. This chain uses TRBV27 with TRBJ1-5; the D gene is possibly TRBD1 (5 bases). The CDR3 runs to 14 residues. From germline, CDR1 is MNHEY and CDR2 SMNVEV (reference sequence). The ends were cut back, 5 bases at V and 4 bases at J, with 12 bases in the middle. CDR3 DNA sequence: TGTGCCAGCAGTCCCTGGGGGAGGAATCAGCCCCAGCATTTT. This codes for CASSPWGRNQPQHF.

The rearrangement uses TRBV5-4 and TRBJ2-7; 8 bases are a match to TRBD2. With V trimmed by 4 bases and J by 1 base, 4 bases remained unmatched. The CDR3 consists of 14 residues. Per the germline V gene, CDR1 is SGHNT and CDR2 is YYREEE (reference sequence). For the CDR3, the DNA is TGTGCCAGCAGCCGGGGGGGGCCTTCCTACGAGCAGTACTTC. Amino acid sequence: CASSRGGPSYEQYF.

The genes are TRBV15 and TRBJ2-5, with 9 nucleotides matching TRBD2. CDR3 length: 16 amino acids. V lost 1 base, J lost 1 base, and 4 bases stayed unmatched. Germline assignment: CDR1 LNHNV and CDR2 YYDKDF (reference sequence). CDR3 in amino acids: CATSRGLAASQETQYF. The DNA for the CDR3 is TGTGCCACCAGCAGAGGACTAGCGGCCTCCCAAGAGACCCAGTACTTC.

V usage is TRBV28 and J usage is TRBJ1-4, with 7 positions matching TRBD1. Germline V lookup: CDR1 MDHEN, CDR2 SYDVKM. This CDR3 has 15 amino acids. With 6 bases clipped from V and 8 bases from J, the junction kept 12 bases outside the gene matches. DNA for the CDR3: TGTGCCAGCAGCCGTACAGGGGCGCAGGGGGAAAAACTGTTTTTT. Protein: CASSRTGAQGEKLFF.

The chain uses TRBV7-8 and TRBJ1-2; 8 positions match TRBD1. CDR1 and CDR2 (germline): SGHVS, FQNEAQ. The CDR3 extends over 14 amino acids. V trimming: 5 bases; J trimming: 4 bases; junction bases outside the gene matches: 6. Here the CDR3 DNA reads TGTGCCAGCAGCGGGTCAGGGGGCGGCTATGGCTACACCTTC. Its translation is CASSGSGGGYGYTF. Full variable domain (outside the CDR3, taken from reference TRBV7-8 and TRBJ1-2): GAGVSQSPRYKVAKRGQDVALRCDPISGHVSLFWYQQALGQGPEFLTYFQNEAQLDKSGLPSDRFFAERPEGSVSTLKIQRTQQEDSAVYLCASSGSGGGYGYTFGSGTRLTVV.

This clone occurred once. CDR3 coding DNA: TGTGCCAGCAGCTATGGACAGCCCCTCTCCTACAATGAGCAGTTCTTC. It encodes CASSYGQPLSYNEQFF. This chain connects TRBV7-2 to TRBJ2-1, with D possibly matching TRBD1 (6 bases). V was cut by 4 bases and J by 0 bases, with 13 bases left in between. CDR1 is SGHTA and CDR2 is FQGNSA in the germline V gene. This CDR3 is 16 amino acids long.

The chain joins TRBV27 to TRBJ2-4; 8 bases map to TRBD2. This CDR3 has 13 amino acids. Germline V gene data show CDR1 as MNHEY and CDR2 as SMNVEV (reference sequence). V dropped 8 bases and J dropped 6; count of bases not matched to a gene: 6. The CDR3 region has the DNA TGTGCCAGCCTCGGGAGGGTGGGAAACATTCAGTACTTC. Amino acid sequence: CASLGRVGNIQYF.

The chain joins TRBV29-1 to TRBJ2-3, with 8 nucleotides matching TRBD2. Trimming took 6 bases from V and 4 from J; bases not matched to a gene: 12. Germline assignment: CDR1 SQVTM and CDR2 ANQGSEA. The CDR3 is 15 residues long. The CDR3 loop is CSVGSGVAGSDTQYF. The CDR3 DNA reads as TGCAGCGTGGGGTCGGGGGTAGCGGGATCAGATACGCAGTATTTT.

This chain links TRBV6-1 with TRBJ1-2; a possible D gene is TRBD1 (6 bases). Germline-derived CDR1 and CDR2 are MNHNS and SASEGT. Trimming removed 5 bases at V and 11 bases at J, with 18 bases between. The CDR3 spans 13 residues. CDR3 DNA: TGTGCCAGCAGTAGGACAGTCGGTAGTAGGTACACCTTC. The encoded protein is CASSRTVGSRYTF.

This clone was counted a few times. The gene calls are TRBV19 and TRBJ2-6, with D perhaps matching TRBD2 (6 bases). The CDR3 has 17 amino acids. Germline lookup yields CDR1 LNHDA and CDR2 SQIVND (reference sequence). V lost 4 bases, J lost 2 bases, and 15 bases lay in between. The CDR3 sequence: CASSRWSGGPGANVLTF. CDR3 nucleotide sequence: TGTGCCAGTAGTAGATGGTCCGGGGGACCTGGGGCCAACGTCCTGACTTTC. Using reference TRBV19 and TRBJ2-6 for the parts outside the CDR3, the full variable domain is DGGITQSPKYLFRKEGQNVTLSCEQNLNHDAMYWYRQDPGQGLRLIYYSQIVNDFQKGDIAEGYSVSREKKESFPLTVTSAQKNPTAFYLCASSRWSGGPGANVLTFGAGSRLTVL.

The chain has TRBV7-9 and TRBJ2-2; the D is unclear. V was clipped by 0 bases and J by 0 bases, with 5 bases between them. The CDR3 has 15 amino acids. Per the germline V gene, CDR1 is SEHNR and CDR2 is FQNEAQ (reference sequence). CDR3 in amino acids: CASSLASANTGELFF. As DNA, the CDR3 is TGTGCCAGCAGCTTAGCGTCGGCGAACACCGGGGAGCTGTTTTTT.

The chain uses TRBV27 and TRBJ2-3, with D perhaps TRBD2 (6 bases). This CDR3 comprises 16 residues. Germline V gene lookup returns CDR1 MNHEY and CDR2 SMNVEV (reference sequence). With 0 bases removed from V and 1 base from J, the gap between germline ends came to 11 bases. The chain's CDR3 is CASSLSSAGRTDTQYF. As DNA, the CDR3 is TGTGCCAGCAGTTTATCCTCAGCGGGCCGCACAGATACGCAGTATTTT.

This chain uses TRBV10-3 with TRBJ2-7; D unresolved. The CDR3 contains 12 residues. V was pared by 4 bases and J by 3 bases, with 7 bases between. Germline V gives CDR1 ENHRY, CDR2 SYGVKD. CDR3 sequence (DNA): TGTGCCATCAGTGGCGCGAGCTACGAGCAGTACTTC. Its protein is CAISGASYEQYF.

The genes are TRBV6-5 and TRBJ2-1, with 10 bases lining up with TRBD2. Trimming cost V 4 bases and J 7 bases; bases outside gene matches: 4. The CDR3 has 14 residues. Germline loops: CDR1 MNHEY, CDR2 SVGAGI. The CDR3 DNA reads as TGTGCCAGCAGTTTCCTAGCGGGGGCTAATGAGCAGTTCTTC. Translation: CASSFLAGANEQFF.